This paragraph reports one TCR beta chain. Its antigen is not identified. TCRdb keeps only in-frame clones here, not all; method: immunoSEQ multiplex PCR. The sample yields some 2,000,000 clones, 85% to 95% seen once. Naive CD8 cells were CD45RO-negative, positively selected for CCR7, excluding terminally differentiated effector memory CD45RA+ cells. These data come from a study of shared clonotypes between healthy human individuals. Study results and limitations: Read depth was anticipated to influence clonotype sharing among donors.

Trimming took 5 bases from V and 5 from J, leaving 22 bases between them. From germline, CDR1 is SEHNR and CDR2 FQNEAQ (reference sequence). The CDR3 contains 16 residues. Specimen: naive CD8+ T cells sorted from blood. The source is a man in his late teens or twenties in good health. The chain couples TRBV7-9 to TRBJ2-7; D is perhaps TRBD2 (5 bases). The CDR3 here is CASSRLEAVGTDEQYF. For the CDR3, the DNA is TGTGCCAGCAGCCGACTGGAGGCGGTGGGCACCGACGAGCAGTACTTC.